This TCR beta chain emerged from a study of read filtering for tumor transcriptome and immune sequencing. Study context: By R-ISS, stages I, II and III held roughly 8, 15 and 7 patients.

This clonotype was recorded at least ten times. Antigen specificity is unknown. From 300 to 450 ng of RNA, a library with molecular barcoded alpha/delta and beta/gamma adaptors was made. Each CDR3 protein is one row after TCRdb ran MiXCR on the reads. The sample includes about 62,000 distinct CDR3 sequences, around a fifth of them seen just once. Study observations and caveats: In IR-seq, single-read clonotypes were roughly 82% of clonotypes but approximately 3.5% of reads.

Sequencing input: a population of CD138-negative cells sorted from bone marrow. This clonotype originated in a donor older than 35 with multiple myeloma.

CDR3 nucleotide sequence: TGTGCCAGCAGCCGAAGAGATGAGCAGTTCTTC. Residues: CASSRRDEQFF. The V gene is TRBV6-6, the J gene TRBJ2-1, with D unclear. V was pared by 6 bases and J by 8 bases, with 8 bases between. The CDR3 has 11 amino acids. Germline V lookup: CDR1 MNHNY, CDR2 SVGAGI (reference sequence).